A selection of T cell receptor beta chains follows, all from one sample in a study of blood T cell repertoires in COVID-19. The data were produced by immunoSEQ multiplex PCR, yet TCRdb's version contains in-frame clones alone and is incomplete. The table lists roughly 160,000 clones, approximately 91% of them singletons. The sequencing input was peripheral blood. The origin of the receptors is a man aged 18 to 30 with acute or convalescent COVID-19. The CDR3 runs from the conserved cysteine through the conserved F or W. Fields, in order: clone size, V gene, J gene, D gene, CDR3 DNA, CDR3 protein. D genes are given only for firm matches. Clone size, where shown, is once, few, many, or a class for clones that have expanded.

clone_size: .; v_call: TRBV6-5; j_call: TRBJ2-1; d_call: TRBD2; cdr3_nt: TGTGCCAGCTTAGCGGGGGGGCGAGGAGAGCAGTTCTTC; cdr3_aa: CASLAGGRGEQFF
clone_size: .; v_call: TRBV15; j_call: TRBJ2-3; d_call: .; cdr3_nt: TGTGCCACCAGCAGGGGGGACTTGGCAGATACGCAGTATTTT; cdr3_aa: CATSRGDLADTQYF
clone_size: .; v_call: TRBV5-6; j_call: TRBJ1-5; d_call: .; cdr3_nt: TGTGCCAGCAGTATCTTAAGGGGTAGCAATCAGCCCCAGCATTTT; cdr3_aa: CASSILRGSNQPQHF
clone_size: .; v_call: TRBV6-5; j_call: TRBJ2-3; d_call: .; cdr3_nt: TGTGCCAGCAGTTTGGGGTTGGGGGGAGACACAGATACGCAGTATTTT; cdr3_aa: CASSLGLGGDTDTQYF
clone_size: .; v_call: TRBV9; j_call: TRBJ2-6; d_call: TRBD1; cdr3_nt: TGTGCCAGCAGCACCCGACAGGGACCCTCTGGGGCCAACGTCCTGACTTTC; cdr3_aa: CASSTRQGPSGANVLTF
clone_size: few; v_call: TRBV19; j_call: TRBJ1-2; d_call: .; cdr3_nt: TGTGCCAGTCATATGGGGGCGGGGGGCGCCTATGGCTACACCTTC; cdr3_aa: CASHMGAGGAYGYTF
clone_size: .; v_call: TRBV5-1; j_call: TRBJ2-7; d_call: .; cdr3_nt: TGCGCCAGCAGCTTGGCCAGCGGACCATCCTACGAGCAGTACTTC; cdr3_aa: CASSLASGPSYEQYF
clone_size: few; v_call: TRBV19; j_call: TRBJ2-7; d_call: .; cdr3_nt: TGTGCCAGTAGTTACGACAGGCTCTACGAGCAGTACTTC; cdr3_aa: CASSYDRLYEQYF
clone_size: once; v_call: TRBV6-6; j_call: TRBJ2-3; d_call: .; cdr3_nt: TGTGCCAGCATGTACGAGGGTATAACAGATACGCAGTATTTT; cdr3_aa: CASMYEGITDTQYF
clone_size: .; v_call: TRBV3-1/TRBV3-2; j_call: TRBJ1-4; d_call: .; cdr3_nt: TGTGCCAGCAGCCAAGATTCGAGGGCCCCTGGTGAAAAACTGTTTTTT; cdr3_aa: CASSQDSRAPGEKLFF
clone_size: .; v_call: TRBV27; j_call: TRBJ2-1; d_call: TRBD2; cdr3_nt: TGTGCCAGCAGCGGTAGCGGGGGAAGCTCCTACAATGAGCAGTTCTTC; cdr3_aa: CASSGSGGSSYNEQFF
clone_size: .; v_call: TRBV19; j_call: TRBJ1-1; d_call: .; cdr3_nt: TGTGCCAGCTCGACAGGGAACACTGAAGCTTTCTTT; cdr3_aa: CASSTGNTEAFF
clone_size: .; v_call: TRBV3-1/TRBV3-2; j_call: TRBJ2-5; d_call: TRBD2; cdr3_nt: TGTGCCAGCAGCCAATCAGGCGGGGGGAGGGAGACCCAGTACTTC; cdr3_aa: CASSQSGGGRETQYF
clone_size: .; v_call: TRBV10-1; j_call: TRBJ1-2; d_call: TRBD1; cdr3_nt: TGCGCCAGCAGTGAGTCTAGGGGGCGCGGCTACACCTTC; cdr3_aa: CASSESRGRGYTF
clone_size: once; v_call: TRBV27; j_call: TRBJ2-2; d_call: TRBD2; cdr3_nt: TGTGCCAGCACAAAGTCAGCGGGAGGGGGCACCGGGGAGCTGTTTTTT; cdr3_aa: CASTKSAGGGTGELFF